A single sample gave rise to the 32 T cell receptor beta chains below, sequenced in a study of OX40 agonist ivuxolimab in advanced cancers. Clones were read by immunoSEQ multiplex PCR, and TCRdb kept only the in-frame ones, dropping some. The sample lists fewer than 85,000 clones, 84% occurring once. The sequences come from CD4+ or CD8+ T cells sorted from blood, collected in a trial of the OX40 agonist ivuxolimab. The receptors here all came from an adult with an advanced solid tumor such as melanoma, head and neck, liver or kidney cancer.

This chain connects TRBV7-9 to TRBJ1-1; TRBD1 agrees at 8 bases. This CDR3 contains 16 residues. V lost 4 bases to trimming and J lost 0 bases; unmatched junction nucleotides: 7. Looked up from germline, CDR1 is SEHNR and CDR2 is FQNEAQ (reference sequence). The CDR3 is CASSSGQGGMNTEAFF. Here the CDR3 DNA reads TGTGCCAGCAGCTCCGGACAGGGTGGGATGAACACTGAAGCTTTCTTT.

V gene TRBV5-4 combines with J gene TRBJ1-2; no clear D. Trimming pared 0 bases from V and 7 bases from J, leaving 7 bases between. This CDR3 contains 12 residues. The germline gives CDR1 SGHNT, CDR2 YYREEE (reference sequence). CDR3 sequence (DNA): TGTGCCAGCAGCTTGGGACCTATTGGCTACACCTTC. Protein: CASSLGPIGYTF.

The CDR3 region has the DNA TGTGCCAGCAGTTTGTGGGACAGGGTAGCCTACGAGCAGTACTTC. Translated, it gives CASSLWDRVAYEQYF. The chain carries TRBV28 and TRBJ2-7, with 9 bases lining up with TRBD1. Germline V gene lookup returns CDR1 MDHEN and CDR2 SYDVKM. The CDR3 spans 15 residues. V gave up 3 bases and J gave up 2 bases; unmatched junction bases: 5.

This chain joins TRBV25-1 and TRBJ2-3, with 9 bases that match TRBD1. This CDR3 has 16 residues. The germline V gene has CDR1 MGHDK and CDR2 SYGVNS. After removal of 1 base from V and 4 bases from J, the junction contained 6 bases not matched to a gene. CDR3 DNA: TGTGCCAGCAGTGAATTGGACAGGGGTCAGTCAGATACGCAGTATTTT. Encoded protein: CASSELDRGQSDTQYF. The full variable domain, with the rest looked up from reference TRBV25-1 and TRBJ2-3, is EADIYQTPRYLVIGTGKKITLECSQTMGHDKMYWYQQDPGMELHLIHYSYGVNSTEKGDLSSESTVSRIRTEHFPLTLESARPSHTSQYLCASSELDRGQSDTQYFGPGTRLTVL.

The sample holds one count of this clone. This chain joins TRBV7-2 and TRBJ2-2, with unresolved D. V lost 3 bases and J lost 4, with 12 bases in between. Germline CDR1 and CDR2: SGHTA and FQGNSA. The CDR3 length is 15 residues. CDR3 DNA: TGTGCCAGCAGCTTGGGTAGCTTCTCCACCGGGGAGCTGTTTTTT. This translates into CASSLGSFSTGELFF.

V gene TRBV6-5 combines with J gene TRBJ2-5; D uncertain. The DNA end is a closer match to TRBJ2-7, so the J assignment may be wrong. Germline CDR1 MNHEY, CDR2 SVGAGI. The length of the CDR3 is 15 residues. The CDR3 protein is CASSYGSPDSYEQYF. The CDR3 DNA reads TGTGCCAGCAGTTACGGCAGCCCAGACTCCTACGAGCAGTACTTC.

The chain combines TRBV14 with TRBJ2-7; 13 bases match TRBD2. The CDR3 is made up of 15 amino acids. Losses at the gene ends were 4 bases for V and 4 bases for J; bases not matched to a gene: 4. Per the germline V gene, CDR1 is SGHDN and CDR2 is FVKESK. Here the CDR3 reads CASSPATSGRYEQYF. DNA for the CDR3: TGTGCCAGCAGCCCAGCGACTAGCGGGAGGTACGAGCAGTACTTC.

The chain links TRBV4-2 to TRBJ2-7, with 16 bases identical to TRBD2. This CDR3 region has 19 residues. The trim removed 3 bases at V and 0 bases at J, leaving 8 bases unmatched. Germline lookup yields CDR1 LGHNA and CDR2 YNFKEQ. The CDR3 region has the DNA TGTGCCAGCAGCCAGACTCCGGGACTAGCGGGAGGGAGCTCCTACGAGCAGTACTTC. Residues: CASSQTPGLAGGSSYEQYF.

For the CDR3, the DNA is TGTGCCAGCAGTCCCTCAATAAAGAACATTCAGTACTTC. Protein sequence: CASSPSIKNIQYF. This rearrangement joins TRBV6-1 to TRBJ2-4, with D unclear. The CDR3 sequence is 13 residues long. Germline V CDR1 and CDR2: MNHNS, SASEGT. V lost 5 bases to trimming and J lost 7 bases, with 12 bases between them.

The rearrangement joins TRBV18 to TRBJ2-2; 11 positions agree with TRBD2. CDR3 length: 20 amino acids. Germline V gene sequence: CDR1 KGHSH, CDR2 LQKENI. Losses at the gene ends were 1 base for V and 0 bases for J; bases not matched to a gene: 10. CDR3 nucleotides: TGTGCCAGCTCACCACGGGGGACTAGCGGTCGAGGGGCGAACACCGGGGAGCTGTTTTTT. Amino acid sequence: CASSPRGTSGRGANTGELFF. The full variable domain, its missing parts supplied by reference TRBV18 and TRBJ2-2, is NAGVMQNPRHLVRRRGQEARLRCSPMKGHSHVYWYRQLPEEGLKFMVYLQKENIIDESGMPKERFSAEFPKEGPSILRIQQVVRGDSAAYFCASSPRGTSGRGANTGELFFGEGSRLTVL.

This chain joins TRBV2 and TRBJ2-3; 7 bases agree with TRBD2. Germline CDR1 SNHLY, CDR2 FYNNEI. CDR3 length: 18 amino acids. V lost 1 base, J lost 3 bases, and 13 bases stayed unmatched. CDR3 DNA: TGTGCCAGCAGTGAAGGGTCTGGCGGGAGTTACGGAACAGATACGCAGTATTTT. This encodes CASSEGSGGSYGTDTQYF.

The chain is built from TRBV5-1 and TRBJ2-5; D gene unclear. Trimming took off 0 bases at V and 3 bases at J, with 6 bases between the two ends. Germline V gene sequence: CDR1 SGHRS, CDR2 YFSETQ. The CDR3 runs to 13 residues. Here the CDR3 reads CASSLVGEETQYF. CDR3 in DNA: TGCGCCAGCAGCTTGGTAGGAGAAGAGACCCAGTACTTC.

The rearrangement links TRBV5-1 to TRBJ2-7, with TRBD1 identical over 10 bases. CDR1 is SGHRS, CDR2 YFSETQ, per germline. The CDR3 consists of 14 residues. V shed 4 bases and J 2 bases; nucleotides not matched to a gene: 3. CDR3 sequence: CASSPGQGAYEQYF. Written as DNA, the CDR3 is TGCGCCAGCAGCCCTGGACAGGGGGCCTACGAGCAGTACTTC.

The gene calls are TRBV11-2 and TRBJ1-1; D gene ambiguous. Looked up from germline, CDR1 is SGHAT and CDR2 is FQNNGV. Trimming stripped 1 base from V and 6 bases from J, with 9 bases between. This CDR3 is built from 13 residues. The CDR3 DNA sequence: TGTGCCAGCAGCTTAGTGAGGGTCCCTGAAGCTTTCTTT. Protein sequence: CASSLVRVPEAFF.

As DNA, the CDR3 is TGTGCCAGCAGCCGTGGCACAGGGGCCCTCGCTGGCTACACCTTC. It translates to CASSRGTGALAGYTF. V and J are TRBV6-5 and TRBJ1-2; TRBD1 agrees at 7 bases. The V gene end was trimmed by 6 bases and the J gene end by 7 bases; junction bases not matched to a gene: 14. The CDR3 sequence is 15 residues long. The germline V gene encodes CDR1 MNHEY and CDR2 SVGAGI.

This clone was observed a few times. CDR3 sequence (DNA): TGTGCCAGCAGCGTAGCTGGTACAGGGCCTGGGTATGGCTACACCTTC. Translated, it gives CASSVAGTGPGYGYTF. V gene TRBV9 combines with J gene TRBJ1-2, with a weak D call TRBD1 (6 bases). This CDR3 is 16 amino acids long. V lost 0 bases and J lost 5, with 17 bases in between. The germline gives CDR1 SGDLS, CDR2 YYNGEE.

The V call is TRBV10-3, the J call TRBJ2-3; 9 bases align to TRBD2. This CDR3 is built from 15 residues. V gave up 5 bases and J gave up 2 bases; unmatched junction bases: 5. CDR1 ENHRY and CDR2 SYGVKD come from the germline V gene. The CDR3 region is CAISLSGGNTDTQYF. CDR3 sequence (DNA): TGTGCCATCAGTCTTAGCGGGGGAAACACAGATACGCAGTATTTT.

This clone was counted a few times. The CDR3 sequence: CASSDPGSSYEQYF. CDR3 bases: TGTGCCAGCAGTGACCCAGGGAGCTCCTACGAGCAGTACTTC. The V gene is TRBV6-1, the J gene TRBJ2-7, with D perhaps assigned TRBD1 or TRBD2 (5 bases each). The CDR3 has 14 residues. V lost 3 bases, J lost 0 bases, and 9 bases lay in between. CDR1 MNHNS and CDR2 SASEGT come from the germline V gene.

This clone was seen just once. Within the sample, other DNA sequences also encode this same CDR3. The chain has TRBV6-6 and TRBJ1-1, with D hard to call. Germline loops: CDR1 MNHNY, CDR2 SVGAGI (reference sequence). The CDR3 runs 13 residues. V was trimmed by 10 bases and J by 3 bases, leaving 15 bases between them. The CDR3 nucleotides are TGTGCCACCGCCGGGGAGGAGTACACTGAAGCTTTCTTT. It yields the protein CATAGEEYTEAFF.

The V and J genes are TRBV2 and TRBJ1-4; 7 bases line up with TRBD1. This CDR3 spans 15 amino acids. The germline V gene encodes CDR1 SNHLY and CDR2 FYNNEI. V shed 7 bases and J 8 bases; nucleotides not matched to a gene: 13. DNA for the CDR3: TGTGCCAGCACAGTGGAGAACAGGGGAAAAGAAAAACTGTTTTTT. This gives the protein CASTVENRGKEKLFF.

This sequence joins TRBV9 and TRBJ1-5, with D uncertain. V was trimmed by 0 bases and J by 4 bases, leaving 5 bases between them. This CDR3 is built from 13 residues. Looked up from germline, CDR1 is SGDLS and CDR2 is YYNGEE. The CDR3 DNA reads as TGTGCCAGCAGCGTAGAGGTAAATCAGCCCCAGCATTTT. Encoded protein: CASSVEVNQPQHF. The full variable domain, rest sourced from reference TRBV9 and TRBJ1-5, is DSGVTQTPKHLITATGQRVTLRCSPRSGDLSVYWYQQSLDQGLQFLIQYYNGEERAKGNILERFSAQQFPDLHSELNLSSLELGDSALYFCASSVEVNQPQHFGDGTRLSIL.

V is TRBV5-1 and J is TRBJ2-3, with D possibly being TRBD1 (5 bases). V lost 0 bases and J 3 bases, leaving 17 bases between the germline ends. Per the germline V gene, CDR1 is SGHRS and CDR2 is YFSETQ. The length of the CDR3 is 17 residues. CDR3 in DNA: TGCGCCAGCAGCTTGGATCCCCCGACAGCCGGAACAGATACGCAGTATTTT. Translating it yields CASSLDPPTAGTDTQYF.

The rearrangement links TRBV5-1 to TRBJ2-4; TRBD1 might be the D (6 bases). The CDR3 contains 14 residues. V was pared by 2 bases and J by 2 bases, with 8 bases between. Germline-derived CDR1 and CDR2 are SGHRS and YFSETQ. The DNA for the CDR3 is TGCGCCAGCAGCTTAGGGGGTTCCAAAAACATTCAGTACTTC. Amino acids: CASSLGGSKNIQYF. Looking up the rest from reference TRBV5-1 and TRBJ2-4 gives the full variable domain: KAGVTQTPRYLIKTRGQQVTLSCSPISGHRSVSWYQQTPGQGLQFLFEYFSETQRNKGNFPGRFSGRQFSNSRSEMNVSTLELGDSALYLCASSLGGSKNIQYFGAGTRLSVL.

This rearrangement joins TRBV21-1 to TRBJ2-2; the tabulated D call, TRBD2, remains unverified against the DNA. TRBV21-1 is recorded as a pseudogene. There are 17 residues in the CDR3. Written as DNA, the CDR3 is TGTGCCAGCAGCAAAAGGGCGGGGGCCGCGAACACCGGGGAGCTGTTTTTT. It encodes CASSKRAGAANTGELFF.

This clone was seen once. The J gene is TRBJ1-5, the V gene TRBV4-2, with D possibly being TRBD1 (6 bases). The germline V gene encodes CDR1 LGHNA and CDR2 YNFKEQ. The CDR3 runs to 16 residues. V was shortened by 4 bases and J by 5 bases, with 18 bases between the two germline ends. The CDR3 sequence: CASSRLGGQGDQPQHF. CDR3 sequence (DNA): TGTGCCAGCAGCCGGCTCGGGGGGCAGGGCGATCAGCCCCAGCATTTT.

The CDR3 nucleotides are TGTGCCAGCAGCCGGCTCGGGGGGCAGGGCGATCAGCCCCAGCATTTT. This translates into CASSRLGGQGDQPQHF. The genes are TRBV7-8 and TRBJ1-5, with D perhaps matching TRBD1 (6 bases). Germline CDR1 SGHVS, CDR2 FQNEAQ. V lost 5 bases and J 5 bases, leaving 19 bases between the germline ends. CDR3 length: 16 amino acids.

This clone came up once. The chain links TRBV9 to TRBJ2-5; 12 bases fit TRBD2. The CDR3 is 15 residues long. Germline V gene lookup returns CDR1 SGDLS and CDR2 YYNGEE. With V trimmed by 0 bases and J by 4 bases, 1 base remained unmatched. The chain's CDR3 is CASSVGTSGTETQYF. CDR3 in DNA: TGTGCCAGCAGCGTAGGGACTAGCGGGACAGAGACCCAGTACTTC.

This clone was observed once. The chain couples TRBV4-2 to TRBJ2-5, with 13 positions matching TRBD2. V trimming: 4 bases; J trimming: 4 bases; junction bases outside the gene matches: 9. CDR1 is LGHNA and CDR2 is YNFKEQ in the germline V gene. This CDR3 has 17 residues. The chain's CDR3 is CASSRTWTSGSGETQYF. The CDR3 DNA sequence: TGTGCCAGCAGCCGAACTTGGACTAGCGGGAGTGGAGAGACCCAGTACTTC.

This clone showed up just once. The CDR3 nucleotides are TGTGCCAGCAGCCAAGAGGGAGACAGGGATCAGCCCCAGCATTTT. This translates into CASSQEGDRDQPQHF. The chain recombines TRBV4-2 with TRBJ1-5; 7 bases fit TRBD1. J gave up 5 bases and V 0 bases, and 4 bases lay outside the gene matches. CDR3 size: 15 residues. CDR1 LGHNA and CDR2 YNFKEQ come from the germline V gene.

This clone was detected only a few times. Its ends do not fully match the called genes, so a read error is possible. The chain couples TRBV29-1 to TRBJ1-5; D is ambiguous. Germline V CDR1 and CDR2: SQVTM, ANQGSEA. The CDR3 runs 12 residues. The CDR3 DNA reads TGCAGCGTTAAAGACGGCGGGCAGCCCCAGCATTTT. Its protein is CSVKDGGQPQHF.

J is TRBJ2-7 and V is TRBV5-1, with 7 bases matching TRBD1. The CDR3 sequence is 14 residues long. V lost 1 base to trimming and J lost 5 bases; unmatched junction nucleotides: 6. Germline CDR1 is SGHRS and CDR2 is YFSETQ. CDR3 coding DNA: TGCGCCAGCAGCTTGAGGTGGACAGGAGACGAGCAGTACTTC. This gives the protein CASSLRWTGDEQYF.

This clone turned up a few times. This chain joins TRBV10-3 and TRBJ2-5; 10 positions match TRBD2. Trimming took 2 bases from V and 11 from J; bases not matched to a gene: 11. CDR3 length: 15 residues. The V gene's germline CDR1 is ENHRY and CDR2 SYGVKD. CDR3: CAISERISGGAAQYF. CDR3 nucleotide sequence: TGTGCCATCAGTGAGAGAATAAGCGGGGGGGCCGCACAGTACTTC.